This section outlines one T cell receptor beta chain sequence together with its context. Antigen: not known. This sample is part of a study of shared clonotypes between healthy human individuals. Naive CD8 populations comprised CD45RO-negative cells positively selected for CCR7, excluding terminally differentiated effector memory CD45RA+ cells. The donors were adults (healthy and HIV-negative) with no recent acute infections or vaccinations. Study outcomes and limitations: Some naive CD4 clonotypes, 4% to 6%, turned up in common across a handful of donors.

Roughly 30,000 T cell genomes (around 200 ng DNA) went into each sorted-subset replicate. Authors' analysis steps: ImmunoSEQ output lacked quality scores and full-length reads, limiting matched filtering. Generated by immunoSEQ multiplex PCR, the TCRdb table keeps only in-frame clones and is missing some. The V and J calls and the clone size are those of that table, but D and trimming were determined from the DNA. This sample yields around 700,000 clones, of which about 90% are seen a single time; about 24% belongs to the top ten. Germline V CDR1 and CDR2: SGHTA, FQGTGA. This CDR3 region has 16 residues. Trimming removed 6 bases from V and 6 bases from J; junction bases left unmatched: 11.

The chain recombines TRBV7-3 with TRBJ2-3, with 11 nucleotides matching TRBD1. Sequencing input: naive CD8+ T cells sorted from blood. The TCR was taken from a man between 25 and 39 years old in good health. The CDR3 DNA is TGTGCCAGCAGTCACCCGGGACAGGGGGTAGAGGATACGCAGTATTTT. Its translation: CASSHPGQGVEDTQYF.